Shown below are 16 T cell receptor beta chains from a single sample sequenced in a study of control samples from healthy donors and cancer patients. Profiling relied on immunoSEQ multiplex PCR, and the TCRdb table lists in-frame clones only, not all of them. The data show tens of thousands of clones, 75% to 85% seen once. Sequenced: blood. The receptors come from a man between 65 and 85 years old in good health.

The J gene is TRBJ1-2, the V gene TRBV7-2; maybe TRBD1 (6 bases). The CDR3 has 15 residues. V lost 5 bases, J lost 2 bases, and 15 bases lay in between. The germline V gene has CDR1 SGHTA and CDR2 FQGNSA. The CDR3 loop is CASSRPGGANYGYTF. The CDR3, as DNA: TGTGCCAGCAGCCGGCCCGGGGGCGCGAACTATGGCTACACCTTC.

CDR3 in amino acids: CASSSPGQGHTEAFF. The CDR3 region has the DNA TGTGCCAGCAGTTCTCCAGGACAGGGCCACACTGAAGCTTTCTTT. The chain couples TRBV28 to TRBJ1-1, with 8 bases lining up with TRBD1. The length of the CDR3 is 15 residues. Germline CDR1 reads MDHEN; CDR2 reads SYDVKM. V shed 4 bases and J 3 bases; nucleotides not matched to a gene: 7.

The rearrangement uses TRBV19 and TRBJ2-6; a possible D gene is TRBD1 (6 bases). CDR1 LNHDA and CDR2 SQIVND come from the germline V gene (reference sequence). There are 16 residues in the CDR3. V dropped 5 bases and J dropped 0 bases, with 11 bases sitting between them. The CDR3 loop is CASSYPGVSGANVLTF. The CDR3 coding sequence is TGTGCCAGTAGTTACCCAGGGGTCTCTGGGGCCAACGTCCTGACTTTC.

The V and J genes are TRBV12-3 or TRBV12-4 and TRBJ1-5; no clear D. Trimming left V 6 bases short and J 6 bases short, with 9 bases between. This CDR3 comprises 12 residues. CDR3 sequence: CASSVLGQPQHF. The CDR3 bases are TGTGCCAGCAGCGTCCTCGGTCAGCCCCAGCATTTT.

The CDR3 nucleotides are TGTGCCAGCTCACGACTTTCCTCCTACGAGCAGTACTTC. Amino acids: CASSRLSSYEQYF. The V call is TRBV18, the J call TRBJ2-7; the D is unclear. CDR1 and CDR2 from the germline V gene are KGHSH and LQKENI. The CDR3 runs to 13 residues. V was pared by 4 bases and J by 0 bases, with 7 bases between.

V usage is TRBV12-3 or TRBV12-4 and J usage is TRBJ1-4; D is undetermined. Trimming stripped 6 bases from V and 1 base from J, with 3 bases between. The CDR3 totals 12 residues. CDR3 protein: CASRRTNEKLFF. CDR3 nucleotides: TGTGCCAGCAGGAGAACTAATGAAAAACTGTTTTTT.

The rearrangement links TRBV27 to TRBJ2-7; 8 positions agree with TRBD1. CDR1 MNHEY and CDR2 SMNVEV come from the germline V gene (reference sequence). The V and J ends lost 8 bases and 2 bases, in that order; junction bases with no gene match: 8. The length of the CDR3 is 14 residues. CDR3 DNA sequence: TGTGCCAGCTCTCACGGGACAGGCACCTACGAGCAGTACTTC. It is translated as CASSHGTGTYEQYF.

This sequence joins TRBV7-8 and TRBJ1-3; D gene uncertain. The CDR3 is 17 residues long. Germline V gene data show CDR1 as SGHVS and CDR2 as FQNEAQ. V was shortened by 2 bases and J by 0 bases, with 14 bases between the two germline ends. CDR3 residues: CASSLYGPAPSGNTIYF. The DNA for the CDR3 is TGTGCCAGCAGCTTATACGGACCGGCGCCCTCTGGAAACACCATATATTTT.

This chain uses TRBV5-1 with TRBJ1-2; D is undetermined. In germline, CDR1 is SGHRS, CDR2 YFSETQ. The germline V and J ends were trimmed by 0 bases and 4 bases, with 13 bases remaining between them. The CDR3 runs 15 residues. The CDR3 DNA sequence: TGCGCCAGCAGCTTGGGGGTAAGCGAGATCTATGGCTACACCTTC. As protein: CASSLGVSEIYGYTF.

The V call is TRBV7-9, the J call TRBJ2-3, with D perhaps being TRBD1 or TRBD2 (6 bases each). This CDR3 is built from 16 residues. Germline V gene sequence: CDR1 SEHNR, CDR2 FQNEAQ (reference sequence). Trimming took 4 bases from V and 4 from J, leaving 18 bases between them. This CDR3 reads CASSSSKRGAADTQYF. The CDR3 DNA follows: TGTGCCAGCAGCTCCTCAAAGAGGGGGGCGGCAGATACGCAGTATTTT.

The gene calls are TRBV27 and TRBJ2-7, with 12 bases fitting TRBD2. Germline CDR1 and CDR2: MNHEY and SMNVEV (reference sequence). This CDR3 has 15 residues. V dropped 7 bases and J dropped 3; count of bases not matched to a gene: 7. The chain's CDR3 is CASKRLAGADYEQYF. DNA of the CDR3: TGTGCCAGCAAACGACTAGCGGGAGCCGACTACGAGCAGTACTTC.

V and J are TRBV11-2 and TRBJ2-1; no clear D gene. Germline V lookup: CDR1 SGHAT, CDR2 FQNNGV. There are 14 residues in the CDR3. Trimming stripped 1 base from V and 6 bases from J, with 10 bases between. DNA for the CDR3: TGTGCCAGCAGCTTAGTTGTCCGCAGCAATGAGCAGTTCTTC. Translated, it gives CASSLVVRSNEQFF. Full variable domain (remainder filled in from reference TRBV11-2 and TRBJ2-1): EAGVAQSPRYKIIEKRQSVAFWCNPISGHATLYWYQQILGQGPKLLIQFQNNGVVDDSQLPKDRFSAERLKGVDSTLKIQPAKLEDSAVYLCASSLVVRSNEQFFGPGTRLTVL.

This clone was found a few times. The gene calls are TRBV5-1 and TRBJ1-6; D is unresolved. Trimming removed 3 bases at V and 8 bases at J, with 15 bases between. Per germline, CDR1 SGHRS and CDR2 YFSETQ. CDR3 length equals 15 residues. This CDR3 reads CASSSLDGNYSPLHF. The CDR3 nucleotides are TGCGCCAGCAGCTCCTTGGACGGAAACTATTCACCCCTCCACTTT.

The rearrangement links TRBV6-6 to TRBJ1-5; 10 nucleotides match TRBD1. The germline CDR1 and CDR2 sequences are MNHNY and SVGAGI (reference sequence). The CDR3 runs 12 residues. V trimming: 9 bases; J trimming: 5 bases; junction bases outside the gene matches: 1. In nucleotides, the CDR3 is TGTGCCAGGGGACAGGGGCATCAGCCCCAGCATTTT. Translating gives CARGQGHQPQHF.

This clone was counted only a few times. The chain is built from TRBV9 and TRBJ1-1; D is unresolved. V was trimmed by 0 bases and J by 1 base, leaving 19 bases between them. Germline CDR1 is SGDLS and CDR2 is YYNGEE. CDR3 length equals 18 residues. As DNA, the CDR3 is TGTGCCAGCAGCGTAGGAAGTCACCCTGCAGCCTCGAACACTGAAGCTTTCTTT. Translation gives CASSVGSHPAASNTEAFF. Filled out from reference TRBV9 and TRBJ1-1, the complete variable domain reads DSGVTQTPKHLITATGQRVTLRCSPRSGDLSVYWYQQSLDQGLQFLIQYYNGEERAKGNILERFSAQQFPDLHSELNLSSLELGDSALYFCASSVGSHPAASNTEAFFGQGTRLTVV.

The chain recombines TRBV11-3 with TRBJ2-7; 8 bases fit TRBD2. V was pared by 4 bases and J by 3 bases, with 5 bases of the junction left unmatched. CDR3 length: 14 amino acids. Germline V gene lookup returns CDR1 SGHNT and CDR2 YENEEA. In DNA, the CDR3 is TGTGCCAGCAGCTCTGGGCGGGAGGACTACGAGCAGTACTTC. It yields the protein CASSSGREDYEQYF.